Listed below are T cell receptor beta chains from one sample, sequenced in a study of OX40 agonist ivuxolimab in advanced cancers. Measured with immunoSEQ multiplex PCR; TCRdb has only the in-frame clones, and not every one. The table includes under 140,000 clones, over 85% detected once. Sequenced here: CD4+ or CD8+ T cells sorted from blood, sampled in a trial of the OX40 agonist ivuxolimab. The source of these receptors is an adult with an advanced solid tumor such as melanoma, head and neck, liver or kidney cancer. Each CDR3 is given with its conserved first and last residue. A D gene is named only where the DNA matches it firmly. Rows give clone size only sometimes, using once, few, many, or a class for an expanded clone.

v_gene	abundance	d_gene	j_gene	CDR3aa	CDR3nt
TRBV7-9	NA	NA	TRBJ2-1	CASSLTADSYNEQFF	TGTGCCAGCAGCCTTACAGCGGATTCCTACAATGAGCAGTTCTTC
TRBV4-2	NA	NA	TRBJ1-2	CASSPDPYGYTF	TGTGCCAGCAGCCCCGACCCCTATGGCTACACCTTC
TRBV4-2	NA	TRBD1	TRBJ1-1	CASSLSSDRGIPPEAFF	TGTGCCAGCAGCTTATCGTCGGACAGGGGGATCCCCCCTGAAGCTTTCTTT
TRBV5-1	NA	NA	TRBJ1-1	CASSLPGLDSEVFF	TGCGCCAGCAGCTTGCCAGGGTTGGATTCTGAAGTTTTCTTT
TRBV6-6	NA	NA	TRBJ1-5	CASSYGRDQPQHF	TGTGCCAGCAGTTACGGCAGGGACCAGCCCCAGCATTTT
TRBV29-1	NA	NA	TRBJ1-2	CSARLPLGYGYTF	TGCAGCGCCCGCCTTCCCTTGGGCTATGGCTACACCTTC
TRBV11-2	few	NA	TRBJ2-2	CASPPGPGELFF	TGTGCCAGCCCCCCCGGGCCCGGGGAGCTGTTTTTT
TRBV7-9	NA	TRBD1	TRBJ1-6	CASSPYRGGLLHF	TGTGCCAGCAGCCCTTACAGGGGAGGTCTCCTCCACTTT
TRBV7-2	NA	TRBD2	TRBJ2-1	CASIPTSGRFHEQFF	TGTGCCAGCATCCCAACTAGCGGGAGGTTTCACGAGCAGTTCTTC
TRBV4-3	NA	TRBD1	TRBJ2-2	CASTLETGGAGELFF	TGCGCCAGCACCCTCGAGACAGGGGGAGCCGGGGAGCTGTTTTTT
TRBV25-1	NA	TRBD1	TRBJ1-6	CASSDSTDRGFSPLHF	TGTGCCAGCAGTGACAGTACAGACAGGGGGTTTTCACCCCTCCACTTT
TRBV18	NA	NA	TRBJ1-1	CASSRGGDTEAFF	TGTGCCAGCTCAAGGGGGGGGGACACTGAAGCTTTCTTT
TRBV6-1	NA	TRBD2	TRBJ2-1	CASRPGLESTEQFF	TGTGCCAGCAGGCCGGGACTAGAGTCGACTGAGCAGTTCTTC
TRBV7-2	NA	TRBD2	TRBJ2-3	CASSIGLAFLNTQYF	TGTGCCAGCAGCATCGGACTAGCCTTCTTAAATACGCAGTATTTT
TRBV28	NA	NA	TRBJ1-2	CASSSLGWQGVDGYTF	TGTGCCAGCAGTTCCCTTGGCTGGCAAGGGGTCGATGGCTACACCTTC
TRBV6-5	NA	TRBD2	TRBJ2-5	CASSQGLARTQYF	TGTGCCAGCAGTCAAGGACTAGCGCGGACCCAGTACTTC
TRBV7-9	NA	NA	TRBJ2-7	CASSFGGSLYEQYF	TGTGCCAGCAGCTTCGGTGGCAGCCTTTACGAGCAGTACTTC
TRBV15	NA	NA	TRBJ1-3	CATSRIQGYTIYF	TGTGCCACCAGCAGAATCCAGGGATACACCATATATTTT
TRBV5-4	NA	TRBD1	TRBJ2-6	CASSLWDRGASGANVLTF	TGTGCCAGCAGCCTATGGGACAGGGGGGCCTCTGGGGCCAACGTCCTGACTTTC